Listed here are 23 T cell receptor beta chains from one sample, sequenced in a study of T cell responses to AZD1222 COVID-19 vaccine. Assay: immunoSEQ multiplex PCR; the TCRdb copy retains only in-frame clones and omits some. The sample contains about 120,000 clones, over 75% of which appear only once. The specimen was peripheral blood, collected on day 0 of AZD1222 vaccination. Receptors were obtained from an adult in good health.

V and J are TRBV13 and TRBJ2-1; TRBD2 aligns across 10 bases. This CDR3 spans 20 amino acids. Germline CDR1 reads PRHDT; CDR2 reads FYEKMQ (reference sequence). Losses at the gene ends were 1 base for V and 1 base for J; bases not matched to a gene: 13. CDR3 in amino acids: CASSLEASGSTYWSYNEQFF. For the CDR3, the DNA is TGTGCCAGCAGCTTAGAGGCTAGCGGGAGTACCTATTGGTCCTACAATGAGCAGTTCTTC.

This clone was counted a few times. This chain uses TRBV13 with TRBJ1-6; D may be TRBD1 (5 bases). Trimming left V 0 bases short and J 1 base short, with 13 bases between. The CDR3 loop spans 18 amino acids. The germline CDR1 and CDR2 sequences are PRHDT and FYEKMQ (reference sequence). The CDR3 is CASSLGLDRWSYNSPLHF. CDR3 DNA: TGTGCCAGCAGCTTAGGCCTTGACAGATGGTCCTATAATTCACCCCTCCACTTT.

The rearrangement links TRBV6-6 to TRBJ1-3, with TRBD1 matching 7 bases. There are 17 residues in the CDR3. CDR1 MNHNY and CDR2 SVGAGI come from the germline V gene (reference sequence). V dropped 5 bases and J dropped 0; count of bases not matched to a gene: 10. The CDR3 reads CASSRFAGGNSGNTIYF. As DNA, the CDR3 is TGTGCCAGCAGTCGCTTTGCAGGGGGAAACTCTGGAAACACCATATATTTT.

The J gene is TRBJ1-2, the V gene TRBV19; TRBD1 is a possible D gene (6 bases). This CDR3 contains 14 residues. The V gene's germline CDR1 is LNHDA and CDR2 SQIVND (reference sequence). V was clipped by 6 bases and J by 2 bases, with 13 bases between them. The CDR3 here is CASSRGTPNYGYTF. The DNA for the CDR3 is TGTGCCAGTAGCCGCGGGACACCGAACTATGGCTACACCTTC.

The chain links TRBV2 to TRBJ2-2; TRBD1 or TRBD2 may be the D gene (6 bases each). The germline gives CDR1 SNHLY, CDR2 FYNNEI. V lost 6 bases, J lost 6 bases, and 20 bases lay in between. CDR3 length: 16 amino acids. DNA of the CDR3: TGTGCCAGCAGCTGGAGACCCGGGGGCGGTTCCGGGGAGCTGTTTTTT. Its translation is CASSWRPGGGSGELFF.

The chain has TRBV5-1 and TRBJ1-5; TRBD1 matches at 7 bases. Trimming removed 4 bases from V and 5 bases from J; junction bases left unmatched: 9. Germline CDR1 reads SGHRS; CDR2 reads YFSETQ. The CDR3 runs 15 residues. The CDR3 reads CASSPDPGGYQPQHF. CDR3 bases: TGCGCCAGCAGCCCCGACCCAGGGGGTTATCAGCCCCAGCATTTT. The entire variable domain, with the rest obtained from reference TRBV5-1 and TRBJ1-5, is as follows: KAGVTQTPRYLIKTRGQQVTLSCSPISGHRSVSWYQQTPGQGLQFLFEYFSETQRNKGNFPGRFSGRQFSNSRSEMNVSTLELGDSALYLCASSPDPGGYQPQHFGDGTRLSIL.

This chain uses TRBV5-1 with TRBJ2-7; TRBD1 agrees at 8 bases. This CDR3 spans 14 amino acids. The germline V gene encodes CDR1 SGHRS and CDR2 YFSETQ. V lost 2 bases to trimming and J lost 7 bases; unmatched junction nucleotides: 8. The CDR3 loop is CASSFQGASGEQYF. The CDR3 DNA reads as TGCGCCAGCAGCTTCCAGGGGGCCTCGGGAGAGCAGTACTTC.

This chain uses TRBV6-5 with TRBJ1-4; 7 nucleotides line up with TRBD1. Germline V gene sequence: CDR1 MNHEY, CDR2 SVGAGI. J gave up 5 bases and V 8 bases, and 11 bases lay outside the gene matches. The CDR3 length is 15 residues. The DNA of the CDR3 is TGTGCCAGCCGAGATCCCGGGACAGCAAATGAAAAACTGTTTTTT. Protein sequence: CASRDPGTANEKLFF.

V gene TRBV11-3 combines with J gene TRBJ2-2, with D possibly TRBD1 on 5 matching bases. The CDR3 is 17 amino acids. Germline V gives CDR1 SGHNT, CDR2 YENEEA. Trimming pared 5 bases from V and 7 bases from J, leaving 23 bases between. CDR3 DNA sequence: TGTGCCAGCAGCCCGAGTTTAGCAGGGCCGGGTGGCGGGGAGCTGTTTTTT. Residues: CASSPSLAGPGGGELFF.

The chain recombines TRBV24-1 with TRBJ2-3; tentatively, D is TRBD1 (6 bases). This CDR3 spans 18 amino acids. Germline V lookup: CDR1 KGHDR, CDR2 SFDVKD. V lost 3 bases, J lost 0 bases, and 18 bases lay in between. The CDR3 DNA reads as TGTGCCACCAGTGATCCCCGAAAAACAGGGTCTAGCACAGATACGCAGTATTTT. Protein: CATSDPRKTGSSTDTQYF.

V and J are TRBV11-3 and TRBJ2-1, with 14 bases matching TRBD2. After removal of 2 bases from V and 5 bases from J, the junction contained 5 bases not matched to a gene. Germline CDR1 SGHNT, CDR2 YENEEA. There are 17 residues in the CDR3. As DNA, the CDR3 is TGTGCCAGCAGCTTACGACTAGCGGGAGGGCTGCACAATGAGCAGTTCTTC. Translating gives CASSLRLAGGLHNEQFF.

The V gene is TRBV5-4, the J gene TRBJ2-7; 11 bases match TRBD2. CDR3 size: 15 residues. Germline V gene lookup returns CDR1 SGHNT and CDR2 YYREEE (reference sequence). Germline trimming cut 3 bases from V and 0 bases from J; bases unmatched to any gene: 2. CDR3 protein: CASSSGLAASYEQYF. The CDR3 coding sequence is TGTGCCAGCAGCTCGGGACTAGCGGCCTCCTACGAGCAGTACTTC.

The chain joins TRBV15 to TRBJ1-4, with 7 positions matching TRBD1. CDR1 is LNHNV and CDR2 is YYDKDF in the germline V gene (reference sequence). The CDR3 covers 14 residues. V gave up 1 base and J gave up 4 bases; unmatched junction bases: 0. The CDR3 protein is CATSRGQGNEKLFF. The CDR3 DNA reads TGTGCCACCAGCAGAGGACAGGGTAATGAAAAACTGTTTTTT. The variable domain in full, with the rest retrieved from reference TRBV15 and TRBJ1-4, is DAMVIQNPRYQVTQFGKPVTLSCSQTLNHNVMYWYQQKSSQAPKLLFHYYDKDFNNEADTPDNFQSRRPNTSFCFLDIRSPGLGDTAMYLCATSRGQGNEKLFFGSGTQLSVL.

The CDR3 is CASSFRGGSSYEQYF. The CDR3 bases are TGTGCCAGCAGCTTTCGGGGAGGGAGCTCCTACGAGCAGTACTTC. J is TRBJ2-7 and V is TRBV5-6, with 7 nucleotides matching TRBD2. CDR3 length: 15 amino acids. CDR1 is SGHDT, CDR2 YYEEEE, per germline. Unmatched junction bases numbered 5, after V lost 2 bases and J lost 0 bases.

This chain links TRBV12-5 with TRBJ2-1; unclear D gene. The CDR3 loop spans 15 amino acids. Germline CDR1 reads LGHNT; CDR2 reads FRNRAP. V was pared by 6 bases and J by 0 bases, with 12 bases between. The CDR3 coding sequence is TGTGCTAGTGGCGATAAGCGTTTCTCCTACAATGAGCAGTTCTTC. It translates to CASGDKRFSYNEQFF.

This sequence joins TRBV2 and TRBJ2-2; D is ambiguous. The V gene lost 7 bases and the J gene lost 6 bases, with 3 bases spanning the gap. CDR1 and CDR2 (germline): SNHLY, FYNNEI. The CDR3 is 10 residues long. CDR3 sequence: CASKSGELFF. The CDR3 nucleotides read TGTGCCAGCAAGTCCGGGGAGCTGTTTTTT. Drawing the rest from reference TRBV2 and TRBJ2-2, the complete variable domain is EPEVTQTPSHQVTQMGQEVILRCVPISNHLYFYWYRQILGQKVEFLVSFYNNEISEKSEIFDDQFSVERPDGSNFTLKIRSTKLEDSAMYFCASKSGELFFGEGSRLTVL.

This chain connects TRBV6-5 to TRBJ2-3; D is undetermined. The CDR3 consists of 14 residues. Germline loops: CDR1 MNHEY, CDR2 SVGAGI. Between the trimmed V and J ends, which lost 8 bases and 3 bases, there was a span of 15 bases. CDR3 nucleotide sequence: TGTGCCAGCCGGAGTGGGGTTTGGACAGATACGCAGTATTTT. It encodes CASRSGVWTDTQYF.

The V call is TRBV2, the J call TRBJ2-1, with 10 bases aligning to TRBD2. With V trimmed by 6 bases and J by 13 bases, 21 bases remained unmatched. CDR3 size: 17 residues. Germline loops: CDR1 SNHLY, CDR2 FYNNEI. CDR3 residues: CASRQSPPGLAPSNQFF. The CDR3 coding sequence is TGTGCCAGCAGACAATCCCCACCGGGACTAGCGCCATCGAACCAGTTCTTC.

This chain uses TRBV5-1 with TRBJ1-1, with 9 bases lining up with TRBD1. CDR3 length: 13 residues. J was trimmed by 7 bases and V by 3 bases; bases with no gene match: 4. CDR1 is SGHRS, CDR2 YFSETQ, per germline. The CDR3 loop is CASSWDRVYEAFF. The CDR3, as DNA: TGCGCCAGCAGCTGGGACAGGGTATATGAAGCTTTCTTT.

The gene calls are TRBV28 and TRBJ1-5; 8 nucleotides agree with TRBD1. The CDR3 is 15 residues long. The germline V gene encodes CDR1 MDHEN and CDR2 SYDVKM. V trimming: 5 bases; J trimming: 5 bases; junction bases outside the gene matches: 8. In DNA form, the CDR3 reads TGTGCCAGCAGTCCACCTACAGGGGGGGATCAGCCCCAGCATTTT. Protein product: CASSPPTGGDQPQHF.

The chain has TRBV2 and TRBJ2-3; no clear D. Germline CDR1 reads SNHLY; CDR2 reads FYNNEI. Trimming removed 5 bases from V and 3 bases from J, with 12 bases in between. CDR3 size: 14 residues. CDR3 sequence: CASSRAASTDTQYF. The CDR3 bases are TGTGCCAGCAGTAGGGCAGCCTCGACAGATACGCAGTATTTT.

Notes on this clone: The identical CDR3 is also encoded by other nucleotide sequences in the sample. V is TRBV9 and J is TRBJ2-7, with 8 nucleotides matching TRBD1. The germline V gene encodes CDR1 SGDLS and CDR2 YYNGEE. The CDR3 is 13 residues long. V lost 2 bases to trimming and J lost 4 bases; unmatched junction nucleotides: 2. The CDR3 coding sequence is TGTGCCAGCAGCGTCGACAGGGGTTACGAGCAGTACTTC. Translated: CASSVDRGYEQYF.

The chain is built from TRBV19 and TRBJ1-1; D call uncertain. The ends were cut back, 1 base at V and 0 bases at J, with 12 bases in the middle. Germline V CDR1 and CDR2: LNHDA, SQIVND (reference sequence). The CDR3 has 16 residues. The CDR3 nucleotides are TGTGCCAGTAGTATAGGGCGGGCCCGCATGAACACTGAAGCTTTCTTT. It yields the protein CASSIGRARMNTEAFF.